Below are 10 T cell receptor beta chains sequenced from a single sample in a study of CD8 T cells in ankylosing spondylitis. TCRdb analysed the 5' RACE reads with MiXCR anew, one entry per CDR3 protein. The sample lists approximately 350,000 distinct CDR3 sequences, 14% to 15% occurring once. The sequencing sample was made of blood, either unsorted or a sorted T cell fraction (not recorded which). These TCRs come from a male donor with ankylosing spondylitis or in good health (not recorded which).

A few counts support this clonotype. The gene calls are TRBV10-3 and TRBJ2-4; 14 positions match TRBD2. J lost 4 bases, V lost 3 bases, and 2 bases had no gene match. From germline, CDR1 is ENHRY and CDR2 SYGVKD. There are 16 residues in the CDR3. In nucleotides, the CDR3 is TGTGCCATCAGTGATGGACTAGCGGGGGGAAAAAACATTCAGTACTTC. Translated: CAISDGLAGGKNIQYF.

This clonotype was observed many times. The chain is built from TRBV4-2 and TRBJ2-1; 16 bases line up with TRBD2. In germline, CDR1 is LGHNA, CDR2 YNFKEQ. The CDR3 is made up of 19 amino acids. After removal of 8 bases from V and 3 bases from J, the junction contained 13 bases not matched to a gene. In nucleotides, the CDR3 is TGTGCCAGCCGACCGGCCGGGACTAGCGGGGGGGCCTACTACAATGAGCAGTTCTTC. Protein sequence: CASRPAGTSGGAYYNEQFF.

This chain uses TRBV27 with TRBJ1-1; possible D gene TRBD1, 6 bases. V gave up 3 bases and J gave up 7 bases, with 9 bases separating them. CDR1 MNHEY and CDR2 SMNVEV come from the germline V gene (reference sequence). The CDR3 consists of 12 residues. The CDR3 reads CASSFGRGEAFF. The DNA of the CDR3 is TGTGCCAGCAGTTTCGGCAGGGGTGAAGCTTTCTTT.

By share, this clonotype ranks as medium-sized. The rearrangement links TRBV29-1 to TRBJ1-1; D is uncertain. Per the germline V gene, CDR1 is SQVTM and CDR2 is ANQGSEA. Trimming removed 3 bases from V and 1 base from J, with 9 bases in between. The CDR3 extends over 13 amino acids. The DNA of the CDR3 is TGCAGCGTTGACCGGGCCGGGAACACTGAAGCTTTCTTT. As protein: CSVDRAGNTEAFF.

The chain recombines TRBV29-1 with TRBJ2-3; 11 bases are shared with TRBD2. Germline loops: CDR1 SQVTM, CDR2 ANQGSEA. V was pared by 5 bases and J by 6 bases, with 7 bases of the junction left unmatched. This CDR3 has 14 amino acids. CDR3: CSVPLAGVPDTQYF. The CDR3, as DNA: TGCAGCGTTCCACTAGCGGGAGTTCCTGATACGCAGTATTTT.

This clonotype turned up a few times. This chain links TRBV19 with TRBJ1-1, with unresolved D. Trimming pared 10 bases from V and 2 bases from J, leaving 14 bases between. CDR1 LNHDA and CDR2 SQIVND come from the germline V gene (reference sequence). The CDR3 extends over 13 amino acids. In DNA form, the CDR3 reads TGTGCCACCTCGCAGAAGATCAACACTGAAGCTTTCTTT. Its translation: CATSQKINTEAFF.

This clonotype was counted ten times or more. The genes are TRBV12-3 or TRBV12-4 and TRBJ2-1; D unclear. CDR3 length: 11 residues. Deletions cut 5 bases from V and 5 bases from J, with 4 bases between. CDR3 DNA sequence: TGTGCCAGCAGTACCAACAATGAGCAGTTCTTC. This translates into CASSTNNEQFF.

The chain has TRBV6-6 and TRBJ2-7, with a possible D match to TRBD1 (6 bases). This CDR3 has 11 residues. CDR1 is MNHNY and CDR2 is SVGAGI in the germline V gene (reference sequence). Trimming removed 10 bases from V and 3 bases from J, with 10 bases in between. CDR3 DNA sequence: TGTGCCACTGAGGGGGACTACGAGCAGTACTTC. Its protein product is CATEGDYEQYF.

Regarding this clonotype: A much more abundant neighbour one base away suggests this may be a read error. J is TRBJ2-3 and V is TRBV7-2, with TRBD2 matching 12 bases. The junction had 7 bases not matched to a gene; V was cut back by 2 bases and J by 4 bases. The CDR3 length is 17 residues. Germline CDR1 and CDR2: SGHTA and FQGNSA. Here the CDR3 DNA reads TGTGCCAGCAGCTTATTCCTGACTAGCGGGGGCGCAGATACGCAGTATTTT. Protein: CASSLFLTSGGADTQYF.

This clonotype was seen repeatedly, ten times or more. This rearrangement joins TRBV29-1 to TRBJ2-1, with D hard to call. This CDR3 region has 12 residues. Germline V gene data show CDR1 as SQVTM and CDR2 as ANQGSEA. V was clipped by 4 bases and J by 10 bases, with 14 bases between them. CDR3 coding DNA: TGCAGCGTTGGCATACCGGGTCAAGAGCAGTTCTTC. This translates into CSVGIPGQEQFF.